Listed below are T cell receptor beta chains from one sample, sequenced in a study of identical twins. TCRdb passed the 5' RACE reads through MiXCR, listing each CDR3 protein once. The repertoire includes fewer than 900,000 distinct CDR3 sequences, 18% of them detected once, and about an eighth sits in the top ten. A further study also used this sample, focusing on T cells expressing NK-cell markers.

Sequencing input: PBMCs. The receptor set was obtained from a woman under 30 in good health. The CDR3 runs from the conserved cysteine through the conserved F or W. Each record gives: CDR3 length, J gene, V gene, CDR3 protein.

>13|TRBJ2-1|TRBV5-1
CASSLGGQNEQFF
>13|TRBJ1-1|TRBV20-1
CSAPGTENTEAFF
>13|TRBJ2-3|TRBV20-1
CSASGVPTDTQYF
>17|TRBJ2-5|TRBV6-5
CASSYLQGGFGQETQYF
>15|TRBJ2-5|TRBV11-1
CASSSPLGDQETQYF
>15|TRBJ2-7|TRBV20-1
CSARDTSAGPYEQYF
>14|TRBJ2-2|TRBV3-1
CASSPPRGTGELFF
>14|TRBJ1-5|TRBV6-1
CASSPGQDNQPQHF
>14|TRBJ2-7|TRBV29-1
CSVRGTASSYEQYF
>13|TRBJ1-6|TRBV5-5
CASRFQEASPLHF
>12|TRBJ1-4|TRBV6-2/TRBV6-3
CASSYVAEKLFF
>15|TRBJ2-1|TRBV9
CASSHTSMAYNEQFF
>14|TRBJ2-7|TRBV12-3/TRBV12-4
CASSFGGDRDEQYF
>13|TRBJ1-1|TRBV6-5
CASSYMGDTEAFF
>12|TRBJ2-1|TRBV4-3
CASSQTGQVQFF
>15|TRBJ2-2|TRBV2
CAGRTSGGWTGELFF
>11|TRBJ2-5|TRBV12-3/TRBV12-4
CASSHQWTQYF
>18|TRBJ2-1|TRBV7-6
CASSLGNGGLVPLGEQFF
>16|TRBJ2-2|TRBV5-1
CASRPAGTGVTGELFF
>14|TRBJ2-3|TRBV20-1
CSARGPGGTDTQYF
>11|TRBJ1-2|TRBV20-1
CSAPQGDGYTF
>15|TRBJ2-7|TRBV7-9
CASSTRQGKEGEQYF
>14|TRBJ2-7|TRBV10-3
CAISSGTGGYEQYF
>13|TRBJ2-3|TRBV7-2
CASSSTSVGTQYF
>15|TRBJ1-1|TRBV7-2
CASSGQVFGYTEAFF
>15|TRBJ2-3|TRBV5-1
CASSLRGGAPDTQYF